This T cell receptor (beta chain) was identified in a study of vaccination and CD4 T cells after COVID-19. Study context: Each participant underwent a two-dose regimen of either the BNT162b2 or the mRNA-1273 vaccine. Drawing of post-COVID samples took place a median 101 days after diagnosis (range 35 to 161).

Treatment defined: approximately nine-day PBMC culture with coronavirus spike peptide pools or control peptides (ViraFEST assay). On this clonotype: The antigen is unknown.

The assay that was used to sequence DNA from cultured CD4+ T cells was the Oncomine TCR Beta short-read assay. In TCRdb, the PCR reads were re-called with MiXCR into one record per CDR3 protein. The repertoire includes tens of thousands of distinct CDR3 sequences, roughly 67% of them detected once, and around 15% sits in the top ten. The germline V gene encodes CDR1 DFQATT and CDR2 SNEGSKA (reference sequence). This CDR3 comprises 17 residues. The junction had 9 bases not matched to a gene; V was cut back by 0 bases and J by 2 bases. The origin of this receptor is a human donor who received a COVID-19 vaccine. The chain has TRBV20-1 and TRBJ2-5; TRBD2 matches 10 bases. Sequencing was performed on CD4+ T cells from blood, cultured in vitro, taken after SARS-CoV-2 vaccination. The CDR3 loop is CSARDSGLADYQETQYF. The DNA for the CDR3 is TGCAGTGCTAGAGATAGCGGACTAGCGGATTATCAAGAGACCCAGTACTTC.